The 22 T cell receptor beta chains given below trace back to one sample, sequenced in a study of cytomegalovirus exposure and HLA in healthy donors. Some clones are missing from TCRdb's copy, which holds only in-frame ones; the method was immunoSEQ multiplex PCR. The sample has 190,000 or so clones; more than 65% are singletons. Material: PBMCs. The receptors were gathered from a young woman in good health and CMV-seropositive.

The chain links TRBV5-6 to TRBJ2-3, with 11 bases identical to TRBD2. The germline CDR1 and CDR2 sequences are SGHDT and YYEEEE. The J segment lost 3 bases and the V segment lost 4 bases, leaving 10 bases of the junction unmatched. This CDR3 has 17 residues. The CDR3 nucleotides read TGTGCCAGCAGCCAGACTAGCGGGGAGTTTCGTACAGATACGCAGTATTTT. Translated, it gives CASSQTSGEFRTDTQYF.

The rearrangement links TRBV5-5 to TRBJ2-1; the D gene is possibly TRBD2 (5 bases). The CDR3 loop spans 16 amino acids. V gave up 4 bases and J gave up 0 bases, with 14 bases separating them. Germline CDR1 and CDR2: SGHKS and YYEKEE (reference sequence). As DNA, the CDR3 is TGTGCCAGCAGCCGGACTCCCCAGAGCTCCTACAATGAGCAGTTCTTC. Amino acids: CASSRTPQSSYNEQFF.

The rearrangement links TRBV15 to TRBJ1-2; 9 bases are shared with TRBD1. V trimming: 3 bases; J trimming: 8 bases; junction bases outside the gene matches: 7. Looked up from germline, CDR1 is LNHNV and CDR2 is YYDKDF (reference sequence). This CDR3 has 14 amino acids. CDR3 sequence reads: CATSRDRGTGGYTF. DNA for the CDR3: TGTGCCACCAGCAGGGACAGGGGCACCGGGGGCTACACCTTC.

The rearrangement links TRBV18 to TRBJ2-3, with D possibly TRBD1 on 6 matching bases. This CDR3 has 14 amino acids. Germline V gene data show CDR1 as KGHSH and CDR2 as LQKENI. V dropped 3 bases and J dropped 2 bases, with 9 bases sitting between them. The DNA for the CDR3 is TGTGCCAGCTCACCCGGACAGTACACAGATACGCAGTATTTT. It specifies CASSPGQYTDTQYF.

The chain uses TRBV4-1 and TRBJ2-3, with 8 bases matching TRBD1. This CDR3 has 13 amino acids. The germline V gene encodes CDR1 MGHRA and CDR2 YSYEKL. The CDR3 region is CSGGRGLSDTQYF. Written as DNA, the CDR3 is TGCTCGGGTGGCAGGGGGCTGTCAGATACGCAGTATTTT.

This clone appeared a single time. The chain uses TRBV7-7 and TRBJ2-1, with D hard to call. Per germline, CDR1 SSHAT and CDR2 FNYEAQ (reference sequence). The ends were cut back, 5 bases at V and 5 bases at J, with 10 bases in the middle. CDR3 length equals 13 residues. Here the CDR3 DNA reads TGTGCCAGCAGCCCTAACCGAGACAATGAGCAGTTCTTC. Amino acids: CASSPNRDNEQFF.

The chain combines TRBV9 with TRBJ2-3; D not certain. Germline lookup yields CDR1 SGDLS and CDR2 YYNGEE. This CDR3 contains 14 residues. The V end was cut by 0 bases, the J end by 0 bases, with 5 bases between. CDR3: CASSVGPSTDTQYF. CDR3 nucleotides: TGTGCCAGCAGCGTAGGGCCTAGCACAGATACGCAGTATTTT.

This clone showed up just once. The genes are TRBV5-1 and TRBJ2-4, with D possibly being TRBD2 (6 bases). CDR3 size: 12 residues. Trimming shortened V by 8 bases and J by 8 bases, and 14 bases separated the two germline ends. CDR1 and CDR2 (germline): SGHRS, YFSETQ. The CDR3 region has the DNA TGCGCCAGGGCTCTGGAGGGTTACATTCAGTACTTC. Translation: CARALEGYIQYF.

The chain uses TRBV6-1 and TRBJ2-2; TRBD2 aligns across 11 bases. The germline V gene has CDR1 MNHNS and CDR2 SASEGT. The J segment lost 1 base and the V segment lost 2 bases, leaving 12 bases of the junction unmatched. The CDR3 consists of 20 residues. DNA of the CDR3: TGTGCCAGCAGTGAATGGCTAGCGGGGGGCGCGGGCCTGAACACCGGGGAGCTGTTTTTT. This translates into CASSEWLAGGAGLNTGELFF.

The chain uses TRBV5-6 and TRBJ1-2; no firm D call. The CDR3 is 13 residues long. V lost 1 base, J lost 2 bases, and 6 bases lay in between. The germline V gene has CDR1 SGHDT and CDR2 YYEEEE. Here the CDR3 DNA reads TGTGCCAGCAGCTTGCAAGAGAACTATGGCTACACCTTC. It specifies CASSLQENYGYTF.

The CDR3 reads CASKRQGWGNNQPQHF. The CDR3 DNA sequence: TGTGCCAGTAAAAGGCAGGGGTGGGGAAACAATCAGCCCCAGCATTTT. This chain uses TRBV19 with TRBJ1-5; the D gene is possibly TRBD1 (6 bases). V was pared by 7 bases and J by 3 bases, with 19 bases between. CDR1 and CDR2 (germline): LNHDA, SQIVND (reference sequence). The CDR3 length is 16 residues.

The genes are TRBV9 and TRBJ2-7, with D possibly TRBD1 on 6 matching bases. CDR3 length: 15 amino acids. Germline CDR1 SGDLS, CDR2 YYNGEE. V dropped 3 bases and J dropped 1 base, with 14 bases sitting between them. The CDR3 DNA reads TGTGCCAGCAGCGCCGGGACACTGGGTTCCTACGAGCAGTACTTC. It specifies CASSAGTLGSYEQYF.

The chain links TRBV2 to TRBJ2-2; 7 bases are shared with TRBD1. V was pared by 7 bases and J by 6 bases, with 5 bases of the junction left unmatched. Germline loops: CDR1 SNHLY, CDR2 FYNNEI. CDR3 size: 13 residues. The CDR3 nucleotides are TGTGCCAGCAATACTCAGGGGGCCGGGGAGCTGTTTTTT. This sequence encodes CASNTQGAGELFF.

The rearrangement joins TRBV10-2 to TRBJ2-3, with TRBD2 matching over 12 bases. J gave up 2 bases and V 4 bases, and 4 bases lay outside the gene matches. CDR3 length equals 16 residues. The germline gives CDR1 WSHSY, CDR2 SAAADI. CDR3 DNA sequence: TGCGCCAGCAGTGTGCTAGCGGGGGGGGACACAGATACGCAGTATTTT. Its translation is CASSVLAGGDTDTQYF.

The chain uses TRBV9 and TRBJ2-7; 10 bases fit TRBD1. V trimming: 4 bases; J trimming: 2 bases; junction bases outside the gene matches: 3. The V gene's germline CDR1 is SGDLS and CDR2 YYNGEE. The CDR3 length is 14 residues. In nucleotides, the CDR3 is TGTGCCAGCAGCCTAGGACAGGGGGCCTACGAGCAGTACTTC. Translated, it gives CASSLGQGAYEQYF.

This clone has only a few counts. The chain employs TRBV27 and TRBJ1-2, with D possibly TRBD1 on 5 matching bases. V dropped 5 bases and J dropped 4 bases, with 11 bases sitting between them. The germline V gene encodes CDR1 MNHEY and CDR2 SMNVEV (reference sequence). CDR3 length: 13 residues. The chain's CDR3 is CASSPRQLYGYTF. DNA of the CDR3: TGTGCCAGCAGTCCTCGACAGCTCTATGGCTACACCTTC.

This clone was found a few times. V is TRBV18 and J is TRBJ1-2, with no clear D. The V end lost 0 bases, the J end lost 5 bases, and 7 bases lay between the germline ends. Germline V gives CDR1 KGHSH, CDR2 LQKENI. The CDR3 runs to 13 residues. In DNA, the CDR3 is TGTGCCAGCTCACCACCCGAGGAGTATGGCTACACCTTC. Translated: CASSPPEEYGYTF.

The rearrangement links TRBV4-3 to TRBJ1-1, with a tentative D call TRBD1 (6 bases). Trimming took 0 bases from V and 0 from J, leaving 11 bases between them. The CDR3 runs 16 residues. Germline V gives CDR1 LGHNA, CDR2 YSLEER. CDR3 DNA sequence: TGCGCCAGCAGCCAAGACCCGGCAGGGGTGAACACTGAAGCTTTCTTT. Translating it yields CASSQDPAGVNTEAFF.

Here the CDR3 reads CASSVRGGTYEQYF. The CDR3 DNA reads TGTGCCAGCAGCGTAAGGGGGGGAACCTACGAGCAGTACTTC. This rearrangement joins TRBV9 to TRBJ2-7; the D gene is possibly TRBD2 (7 bases). V lost 1 base and J 2 bases, leaving 10 bases between the germline ends. This CDR3 contains 14 residues. In germline, CDR1 is SGDLS, CDR2 YYNGEE.

This chain uses TRBV6-5 with TRBJ2-3; 7 bases line up with TRBD2. The CDR3 contains 13 residues. The V gene end was trimmed by 7 bases and the J gene end by 6 bases; junction bases not matched to a gene: 7. Germline V gene data show CDR1 as MNHEY and CDR2 as SVGAGI. The CDR3 region is CASTTVSGDTQYF. The CDR3 nucleotides are TGTGCCAGCACCACGGTTAGCGGGGATACGCAGTATTTT.

This clone was observed a single time. This chain uses TRBV12-1 with TRBJ1-1; TRBD1 is the table's D call and was not checked against the DNA. TRBV12-1 is a pseudogene segment. There are 14 residues in the CDR3. CDR3: CASSLPDSYTEAFF. The CDR3 DNA reads as TGTGCCAGCAGCCTTCCGGACAGTTACACTGAAGCTTTCTTT.

This rearrangement joins TRBV7-9 to TRBJ2-6; TRBD2 matches at 7 bases. The CDR3 is 16 residues long. The J segment lost 0 bases and the V segment lost 8 bases, leaving 7 bases of the junction unmatched. Germline assignment: CDR1 SEHNR and CDR2 FQNEAQ (reference sequence). The CDR3 spells CASQGGLTSGANVLTF. In DNA form, the CDR3 reads TGTGCCAGCCAGGGAGGGTTGACCTCTGGGGCCAACGTCCTGACTTTC.